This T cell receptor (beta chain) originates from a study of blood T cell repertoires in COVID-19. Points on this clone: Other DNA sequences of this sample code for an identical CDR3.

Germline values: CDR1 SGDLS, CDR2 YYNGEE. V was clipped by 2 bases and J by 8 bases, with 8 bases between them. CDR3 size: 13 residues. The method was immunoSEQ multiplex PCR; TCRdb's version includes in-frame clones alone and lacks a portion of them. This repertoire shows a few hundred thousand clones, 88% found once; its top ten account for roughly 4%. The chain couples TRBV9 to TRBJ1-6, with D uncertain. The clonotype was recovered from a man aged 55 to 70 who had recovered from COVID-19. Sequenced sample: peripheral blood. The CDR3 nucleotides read TGTGCCAGCAGCGTTGTGCGTGATTCACCCCTCCACTTT. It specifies CASSVVRDSPLHF.